The 10 T cell receptor beta chains presented below share a single source sample, sequenced in a study of technical replicates of blood from several donors. TCRdb keeps only in-frame clones here, not all; method: immunoSEQ multiplex PCR. The sample lists some 75,000 clones, roughly 96% occurring once. The sequenced sample was T cells isolated from PBMCs. The receptors come from a human donor in good health.

The rearrangement joins TRBV4-2 to TRBJ2-7, with D perhaps TRBD2 (5 bases). This CDR3 contains 14 residues. Per germline, CDR1 LGHNA and CDR2 YNFKEQ. Trimming took 5 bases from V and 2 from J, leaving 13 bases between them. CDR3 sequence (DNA): TGTGCCAGCAGCTCTAGCTTCTCTACCTACGAGCAGTACTTC. Translation gives CASSSSFSTYEQYF.

The chain carries TRBV19 and TRBJ1-2, with 9 bases identical to TRBD1. The J segment lost 4 bases and the V segment lost 5 bases, leaving 14 bases of the junction unmatched. Germline V gene sequence: CDR1 LNHDA, CDR2 SQIVND (reference sequence). The CDR3 has 17 residues. This chain's CDR3 is CASSQTQQGARGYGYTF. The CDR3 DNA reads TGTGCCAGTAGTCAAACTCAACAGGGGGCGCGAGGCTATGGCTACACCTTC.

The V gene is TRBV14, the J gene TRBJ1-1; D is uncertain. CDR3 size: 13 residues. Germline loops: CDR1 SGHDN, CDR2 FVKESK. The V gene lost 3 bases and the J gene lost 1 base, with 6 bases spanning the gap. The CDR3 protein is CASSHGSNTEAFF. The CDR3 bases are TGTGCCAGCAGCCACGGGTCGAACACTGAAGCTTTCTTT. The full variable domain, completed using reference TRBV14 and TRBJ1-1, is EAGVTQFPSHSVIEKGQTVTLRCDPISGHDNLYWYRRVMGKEIKFLLHFVKESKQDESGMPNNRFLAERTGGTYSTLKVQPAELEDSGVYFCASSHGSNTEAFFGQGTRLTVV.

This chain joins TRBV19 and TRBJ2-5; 8 bases match TRBD1. The germline gives CDR1 LNHDA, CDR2 SQIVND (reference sequence). The CDR3 length is 13 residues. The J segment lost 5 bases and the V segment lost 6 bases, leaving 5 bases of the junction unmatched. CDR3 sequence reads: CASRQGGWETQYF. CDR3 DNA: TGTGCCAGTAGACAGGGGGGTTGGGAGACCCAGTACTTC.

The genes are TRBV2 and TRBJ1-5; D not certain. Trimming cost V 2 bases and J 0 bases, with 8 bases left between them. The germline gives CDR1 SNHLY, CDR2 FYNNEI. The CDR3 runs to 15 residues. The CDR3 spells CASSEPQSSNQPQHF. The CDR3 DNA reads as TGTGCCAGCAGTGAACCCCAATCTAGCAATCAGCCCCAGCATTTT.

The chain is built from TRBV9 and TRBJ2-7, with 7 bases fitting TRBD2. The germline CDR1 and CDR2 sequences are SGDLS and YYNGEE. The CDR3 sequence is 13 residues long. Losses at the gene ends were 0 bases for V and 7 bases for J; bases not matched to a gene: 4. For the CDR3, the DNA is TGTGCCAGCAGCGTAGCGGGGGGTTGGGAGCAGTACTTC. It codes for CASSVAGGWEQYF.

The V call is TRBV18, the J call TRBJ2-2; tentative D call: TRBD2 (7 bases). The V gene's germline CDR1 is KGHSH and CDR2 LQKENI. The CDR3 totals 17 residues. V was cut by 3 bases and J by 3 bases, with 17 bases left in between. The CDR3, as DNA: TGTGCCAGCTCACCTACGGGGGGCCACCTCTACACCGGGGAGCTGTTTTTT. Its protein product is CASSPTGGHLYTGELFF.

This clone appeared many times. V is TRBV7-9 and J is TRBJ2-7; TRBD1 agrees at 9 bases. CDR3 length: 14 residues. From germline, CDR1 is SEHNR and CDR2 FQNEAQ (reference sequence). J lost 2 bases, V lost 6 bases, and 5 bases had no gene match. The CDR3 sequence: CASRGQGGTYEQYF. CDR3 nucleotides: TGTGCCAGCAGGGGACAGGGAGGAACCTACGAGCAGTACTTC.

This clone was detected only once. V is TRBV6-1 and J is TRBJ1-5; D remains ambiguous. V was pared by 3 bases and J by 7 bases, with 10 bases between. The CDR3 is 13 amino acids. Germline values: CDR1 MNHNS, CDR2 SASEGT. CDR3 bases: TGTGCCAGCAGTGATGGGAGGATCCAGCCCCAGCATTTT. Its translation: CASSDGRIQPQHF.

This chain uses TRBV5-1 with TRBJ1-5; D ambiguous. Trimming took 0 bases from V and 4 from J, leaving 5 bases between them. Germline V lookup: CDR1 SGHRS, CDR2 YFSETQ. The CDR3 consists of 13 residues. The DNA for the CDR3 is TGCGCCAGCAGCTTGGCCCCGAATCAGCCCCAGCATTTT. Its translation is CASSLAPNQPQHF. Filled out from reference TRBV5-1 and TRBJ1-5, the complete variable domain reads KAGVTQTPRYLIKTRGQQVTLSCSPISGHRSVSWYQQTPGQGLQFLFEYFSETQRNKGNFPGRFSGRQFSNSRSEMNVSTLELGDSALYLCASSLAPNQPQHFGDGTRLSIL.